The rows below give T cell receptor beta chains drawn from one sample of a study of cytomegalovirus exposure and HLA in healthy donors. Method: immunoSEQ multiplex PCR; TCRdb's copy keeps in-frame clones and lacks some. The data show about 150,000 clones, and the top ten clones hold around 1.7%. What was sequenced was PBMCs. These receptors all come from a woman between 45 and 60 years old in good health and CMV-seronegative. CDR3s include the opening cysteine and the closing phenylalanine or tryptophan. A D gene is named only where the DNA matches it firmly.

TRBV2	TRBJ2-3	TRBD2	CASSEWRGGRDTQYF	TGTGCCAGCAGTGAGTGGCGGGGGGGCCGAGATACGCAGTATTTT
TRBV7-2	TRBJ1-3	-	CASSLVTGTGNTIYF	TGTGCCAGCAGCTTAGTCACAGGCACTGGAAACACCATATATTTT
TRBV4-2	TRBJ2-7	TRBD2	CASAFSTSGYYEQYF	TGTGCCAGCGCTTTTTCGACTAGCGGGTACTACGAGCAGTACTTC
TRBV7-9	TRBJ2-1	-	CASSLGSSEWIF	TGTGCCAGCAGCTTAGGGTCTAGTGAGTGGATCTTC
TRBV4-2	TRBJ2-2	-	CASSLAAGGRSTGELFF	TGTGCCAGCAGCCTCGCCGCCGGGGGGCGATCCACCGGGGAGCTGTTTTTT
TRBV11-1	TRBJ1-6	-	CASSASGPLHF	TGTGCCAGCAGCGCCTCAGGGCCCCTCCACTTT
TRBV11-2	TRBJ2-1	-	CASSFRTVYNEQFF	TGTGCCAGCTCTTTCCGGACAGTCTACAATGAGCAGTTCTTC
TRBV30	TRBJ2-1	-	CAWSDLTGRGSYNEQFF	TGTGCCTGGAGTGATTTAACCGGACGGGGCTCCTACAATGAGCAGTTCTTC
TRBV5-1	TRBJ2-5	-	CASSDTAGETQYF	TGCGCCAGCAGCGACACGGCTGGAGAGACCCAGTACTTC
TRBV5-4	TRBJ2-3	-	CASSTTSTDTQYF	TGTGCCAGCAGCACGACTAGCACAGATACGCAGTATTTT
TRBV9	TRBJ1-2	TRBD1	CASSVGDRTFSGYTF	TGTGCCAGCAGCGTAGGGGACAGGACCTTTTCTGGCTACACCTTC
TRBV4-3	TRBJ1-4	TRBD1	CASSRGDSFGKLFF	TGCGCCAGCAGCCGCGGGGACAGTTTTGGAAAACTGTTTTTT
TRBV5-1	TRBJ2-7	-	CASSLLGRGAAYEQYF	TGCGCCAGCAGCCTACTCGGACGGGGTGCAGCCTACGAGCAGTACTTC